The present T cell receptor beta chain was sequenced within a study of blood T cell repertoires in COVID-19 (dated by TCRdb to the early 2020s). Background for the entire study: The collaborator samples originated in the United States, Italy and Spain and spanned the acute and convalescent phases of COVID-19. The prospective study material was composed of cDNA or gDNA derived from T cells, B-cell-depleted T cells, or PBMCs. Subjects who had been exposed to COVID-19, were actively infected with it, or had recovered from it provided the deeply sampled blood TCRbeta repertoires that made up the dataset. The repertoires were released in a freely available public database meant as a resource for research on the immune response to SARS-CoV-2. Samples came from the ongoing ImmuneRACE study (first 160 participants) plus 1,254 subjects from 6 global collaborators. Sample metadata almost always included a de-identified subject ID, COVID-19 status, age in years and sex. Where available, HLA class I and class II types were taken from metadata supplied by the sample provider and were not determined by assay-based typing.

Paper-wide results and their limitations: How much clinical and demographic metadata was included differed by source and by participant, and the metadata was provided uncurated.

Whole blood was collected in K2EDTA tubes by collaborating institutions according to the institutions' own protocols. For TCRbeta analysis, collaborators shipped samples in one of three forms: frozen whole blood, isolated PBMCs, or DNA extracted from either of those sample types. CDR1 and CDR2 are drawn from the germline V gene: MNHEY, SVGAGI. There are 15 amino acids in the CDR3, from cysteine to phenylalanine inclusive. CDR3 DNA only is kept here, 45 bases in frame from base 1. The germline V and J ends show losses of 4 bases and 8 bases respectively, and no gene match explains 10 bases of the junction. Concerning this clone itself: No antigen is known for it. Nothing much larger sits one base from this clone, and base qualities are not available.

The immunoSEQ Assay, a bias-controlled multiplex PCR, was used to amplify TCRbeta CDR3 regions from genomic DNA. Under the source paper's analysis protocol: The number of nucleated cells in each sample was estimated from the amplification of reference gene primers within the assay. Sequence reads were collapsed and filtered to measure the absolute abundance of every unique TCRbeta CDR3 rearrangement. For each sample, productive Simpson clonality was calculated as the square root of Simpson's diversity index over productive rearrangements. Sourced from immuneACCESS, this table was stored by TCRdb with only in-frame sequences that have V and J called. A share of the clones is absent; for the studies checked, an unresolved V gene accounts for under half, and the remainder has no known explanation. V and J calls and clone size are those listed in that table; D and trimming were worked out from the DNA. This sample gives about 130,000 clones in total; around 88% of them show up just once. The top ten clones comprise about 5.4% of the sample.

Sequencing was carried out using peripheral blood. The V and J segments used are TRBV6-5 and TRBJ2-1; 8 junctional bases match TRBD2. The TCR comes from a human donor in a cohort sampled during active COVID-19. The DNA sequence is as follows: TGTGCCAGCAGTTTATTTCGAGCGGGAGATCATGAGCAGTTCTTC. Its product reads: CASSLFRAGDHEQFF.